These 29 T cell receptor beta chains were sequenced from one sample in a study of T cells expressing NK-cell markers. No DNA is given; TCRdb re-called the 5' RACE reads and lists each CDR3 protein once. Here the sample table reports about 150,000 distinct CDR3 sequences. Material: blood T cells: a sorted CD56 or NKG2C T cell subset, CD4+ or CD8+ T cells, or bulk PBMC T cells (not recorded which). Every receptor here comes from a woman between 50 and 59 years old in good health.

The chain uses TRBV6-5 and TRBJ2-1. Germline CDR1 is MNHEY and CDR2 is SVGAGI. This CDR3 contains 13 residues. CDR3: CASSYGKATEQFF.

The chain is built from TRBV6-2 or TRBV6-3 and TRBJ2-1; no DNA is available, so the TRBD1 call from TCRdb remains unchecked. The CDR3 spans 14 residues. Germline-derived CDR1 and CDR2 are MNHEY and SVGEGT. CDR3 amino acids: CASSHRGLYNEQFF.

CDR3 amino acids: CASGFEGPNEQFF. This chain uses TRBV5-1 with TRBJ2-1; TCRdb selects TRBD2, and the lack of DNA leaves this call unchecked. Germline-derived CDR1 and CDR2 are SGHRS and YFSETQ. This CDR3 has 13 amino acids.

The J gene is TRBJ2-5, the V gene TRBV7-9; TCRdb selects TRBD2, and the lack of DNA leaves this call unchecked. This CDR3 spans 17 amino acids. Per the germline V gene, CDR1 is SEHNR and CDR2 is FQNEAQ (reference sequence). CDR3 in amino acids: CASSLVTSGIGEETQYF. Full variable domain (outside the CDR3, taken from reference TRBV7-9 and TRBJ2-5): DTGVSQNPRHKITKRGQNVTFRCDPISEHNRLYWYRQTLGQGPEFLTYFQNEAQLEKSRLLSDRFSAERPKGSFSTLEIQRTEQGDSAMYLCASSLVTSGIGEETQYFGPGTRLLVL.

The chain couples TRBV6-1 to TRBJ1-2; TCRdb's D call of TRBD1 is untestable without DNA. The CDR3 has 13 residues. CDR1 and CDR2 from the germline V gene are MNHNS and SASEGT. This chain's CDR3 is CASSNSGNYGYTF.

The rearrangement links TRBV11-2 to TRBJ2-3; lacking DNA, the TRBD2 call made by TCRdb goes unchecked. The germline CDR1 and CDR2 sequences are SGHAT and FQNNGV. The length of the CDR3 is 18 residues. This chain's CDR3 is CASSGVSASGTSTDTQYF.

The V gene is TRBV24-1, the J gene TRBJ2-1; TCRdb's assignment of TRBD2 cannot be checked, as there is no DNA. This CDR3 has 17 residues. From germline, CDR1 is KGHDR and CDR2 SFDVKD. CDR3: CATSHPQGLPSYNEQFF.

The chain is built from TRBV10-3 and TRBJ1-3. The CDR3 length is 12 residues. Germline CDR1 and CDR2: ENHRY and SYGVKD. The CDR3 sequence is CATIPDGNTIYF.

The chain uses TRBV6-1 and TRBJ1-2. This CDR3 region has 16 residues. Germline V gene data show CDR1 as MNHNS and CDR2 as SASEGT. This CDR3 reads CASSEGVTAANYGYTF.

This chain links TRBV12-3 or TRBV12-4 with TRBJ2-3; the TCRdb D gene call, TRBD1, has no DNA to confirm it. The CDR3 totals 13 residues. CDR3 amino acids: CASQEGFSDTQYF.

CDR3 residues: CSATEGRPQPQHF. This chain joins TRBV20-1 and TRBJ1-5. Germline-derived CDR1 and CDR2 are DFQATT and SNEGSKA (reference sequence). This CDR3 has 13 residues.

This chain connects TRBV4-1 to TRBJ1-5. CDR1 and CDR2 (germline): MGHRA, YSYEKL. This CDR3 comprises 15 residues. The CDR3: CASSQVVGFDQPQHF.

The chain joins TRBV4-1 to TRBJ1-6; the D gene TCRdb calls, TRBD1, cannot be checked with no DNA. This CDR3 is 13 amino acids long. Germline CDR1 is MGHRA and CDR2 is YSYEKL. This CDR3 is CASTTGWNSPLHF.

The chain joins TRBV6-6 to TRBJ1-1. The CDR3 extends over 16 amino acids. CDR1 MNHNY and CDR2 SVGAGI come from the germline V gene (reference sequence). The CDR3 loop reads CASSSAAGPLNTEAFF.

The gene calls are TRBV5-1 and TRBJ2-1. The CDR3 consists of 13 residues. CDR1 is SGHRS, CDR2 YFSETQ, per germline. The CDR3: CASSPDGTNEQFF.

The chain employs TRBV20-1 and TRBJ2-1; the D call of TRBD1 rests on TCRdb alone, since no DNA is present to check it. The V gene's germline CDR1 is DFQATT and CDR2 SNEGSKA (reference sequence). The CDR3 spans 14 residues. The CDR3 loop is CSARTGGTVNEQFF.

The gene calls are TRBV6-1 and TRBJ2-1. The CDR3 runs to 13 residues. Germline lookup yields CDR1 MNHNS and CDR2 SASEGT. The CDR3 sequence is CASMKGLGNEQFF.

This rearrangement joins TRBV5-1 to TRBJ2-3; TCRdb calls TRBD2, which cannot be checked without DNA. Germline assignment: CDR1 SGHRS and CDR2 YFSETQ. The CDR3 contains 17 residues. CDR3 sequence reads: CASSTGLAGPTTDTQYF.

CDR3 sequence: CASRGVGPYGYTF. The chain combines TRBV12-3 or TRBV12-4 with TRBJ1-2. The CDR3 sequence is 13 residues long.

The CDR3 region is CASRGFGNEQFF. This chain links TRBV12-3 or TRBV12-4 with TRBJ2-1. This CDR3 is 12 amino acids long.

The rearrangement joins TRBV20-1 to TRBJ1-2; TCRdb indicates TRBD1, and absent DNA this call remains unverified. CDR1 DFQATT and CDR2 SNEGSKA come from the germline V gene (reference sequence). The CDR3 is 11 amino acids. The CDR3 loop is CSAGGIYGYTF.

J is TRBJ2-1 and V is TRBV11-2. This CDR3 comprises 14 residues. From germline, CDR1 is SGHAT and CDR2 FQNNGV. The CDR3 sequence: CASSLGLIYNEQFF.

The V and J genes are TRBV5-1 and TRBJ2-3; the TRBD1 assignment by TCRdb is unverifiable without DNA. Germline V gene data show CDR1 as SGHRS and CDR2 as YFSETQ. There are 18 residues in the CDR3. CDR3 sequence reads: CASSLSPFSGANTDTQYF.

The chain couples TRBV10-3 to TRBJ2-2; no DNA is available, so the TRBD2 call from TCRdb remains unchecked. The CDR3 runs to 15 residues. CDR1 is ENHRY, CDR2 SYGVKD, per germline. The CDR3 region is CAISDFEGTTGELFF.

This chain connects TRBV20-1 to TRBJ2-1; TCRdb selects TRBD1, and the lack of DNA leaves this call unchecked. Germline values: CDR1 DFQATT, CDR2 SNEGSKA (reference sequence). The CDR3 length is 15 residues. The CDR3 is CSADRRDSSYNEQFF.

V usage is TRBV29-1 and J usage is TRBJ2-1. The CDR3 consists of 11 residues. Germline V CDR1 and CDR2: SQVTM, ANQGSEA. The CDR3 here is CSAGTESSQFF.

The chain carries TRBV9 and TRBJ1-1. The germline V gene has CDR1 SGDLS and CDR2 YYNGEE. The CDR3 has 16 amino acids. The CDR3 spells CASSTDREGPNTEAFF. Full variable domain (missing parts from reference TRBV9 and TRBJ1-1): DSGVTQTPKHLITATGQRVTLRCSPRSGDLSVYWYQQSLDQGLQFLIQYYNGEERAKGNILERFSAQQFPDLHSELNLSSLELGDSALYFCASSTDREGPNTEAFFGQGTRLTVV.

The CDR3 protein is CASSQTSGSYEQYF. The V call is TRBV4-1, the J call TRBJ2-7; TCRdb reports TRBD2, a call that lacks DNA to check it against. CDR1 and CDR2 (germline): MGHRA, YSYEKL. The CDR3 totals 14 residues.

The rearrangement joins TRBV5-1 to TRBJ2-3; TCRdb reports TRBD2, a call that lacks DNA to check it against. CDR1 and CDR2 (germline): SGHRS, YFSETQ. The CDR3 has 16 amino acids. CDR3: CASSFEAGVPTDTQYF.